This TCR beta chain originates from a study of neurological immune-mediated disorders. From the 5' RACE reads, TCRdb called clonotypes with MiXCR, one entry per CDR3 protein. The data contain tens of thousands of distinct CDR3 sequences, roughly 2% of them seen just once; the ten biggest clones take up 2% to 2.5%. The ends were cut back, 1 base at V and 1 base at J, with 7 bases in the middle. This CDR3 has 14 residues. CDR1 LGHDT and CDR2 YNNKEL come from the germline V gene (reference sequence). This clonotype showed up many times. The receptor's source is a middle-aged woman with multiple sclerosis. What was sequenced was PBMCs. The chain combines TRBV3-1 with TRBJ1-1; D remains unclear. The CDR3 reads CASSQVWGNTEAFF. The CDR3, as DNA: TGTGCCAGCAGCCAAGTTTGGGGGAACACTGAAGCTTTCTTT.